The 22 T cell receptor beta chains given below trace back to one sample, sequenced in a study of CD8+ T cells in alopecia areata. Described treatment: oral pan-JAK inhibitor, 5-10 mg twice daily. RNA was isolated and reverse transcribed to cDNA, the sequencing template. The data were produced by immunoSEQ multiplex PCR, yet TCRdb's version contains in-frame clones alone and is incomplete. The data show about 180,000 clones, roughly 50% seen once. Material: CD4+ T cells sorted from blood, obtained at week 56, from a patient treated with tofacitinib. The receptors stem from a human donor with alopecia areata.

This clone was picked up a small number of times. This chain connects TRBV29-1 to TRBJ1-1; D not certain. The CDR3 contains 13 residues. CDR1 is SQVTM, CDR2 ANQGSEA, per germline. V lost 6 bases to trimming and J lost 1 base, with 12 bases between them. This CDR3 reads CSVPGRTNTEAFF. Written as DNA, the CDR3 is TGCAGCGTCCCGGGCCGGACGAACACTGAAGCTTTCTTT.

The chain links TRBV29-1 to TRBJ2-5; 11 bases line up with TRBD1. CDR3 length: 15 residues. Germline CDR1 is SQVTM and CDR2 is ANQGSEA. J was trimmed by 1 base and V by 6 bases; bases with no gene match: 7. CDR3 sequence (DNA): TGCAGCGTAAACTCCGGGACAGGGGGCCAAGAGACCCAGTACTTC. Residues: CSVNSGTGGQETQYF.

This chain joins TRBV19 and TRBJ2-5; no clear D gene. CDR3 length equals 11 residues. Germline V gene data show CDR1 as LNHDA and CDR2 as SQIVND (reference sequence). Trimming removed 6 bases at V and 5 bases at J, with 7 bases between. CDR3 bases: TGTGCCAGTAGGGTCGGGGAGACCCAGTACTTC. The encoded protein is CASRVGETQYF.

V gene TRBV2 combines with J gene TRBJ1-2, with D unresolved. V gave up 0 bases and J gave up 8 bases, with 10 bases separating them. Germline assignment: CDR1 SNHLY and CDR2 FYNNEI. The CDR3 runs 13 residues. CDR3 loop: CASSEAVVGGYTF. CDR3 sequence (DNA): TGTGCCAGCAGTGAAGCGGTGGTCGGCGGCTACACCTTC. Full variable domain (missing parts from reference TRBV2 and TRBJ1-2): EPEVTQTPSHQVTQMGQEVILRCVPISNHLYFYWYRQILGQKVEFLVSFYNNEISEKSEIFDDQFSVERPDGSNFTLKIRSTKLEDSAMYFCASSEAVVGGYTFGSGTRLTVV.

The genes are TRBV29-1 and TRBJ2-5; the D gene could be TRBD1 or TRBD2 (5 bases each). Trimming left V 7 bases short and J 5 bases short, with 14 bases between. The CDR3 runs to 12 residues. Germline V gene lookup returns CDR1 SQVTM and CDR2 ANQGSEA. CDR3 region: CSGYPGGETQYF. CDR3 DNA sequence: TGCAGCGGGTATCCTGGGGGTGAGACCCAGTACTTC. The full variable domain, in which reference TRBV29-1 and TRBJ2-5 provide the parts outside the CDR3, is SAVISQKPSRDICQRGTSLTIQCQVDSQVTMMFWYRQQPGQSLTLIATANQGSEATYESGFVIDKFPISRPNLTFSTLTVSNMSPEDSSIYLCSGYPGGETQYFGPGTRLLVL.

The chain is built from TRBV29-1 and TRBJ1-1; 7 nucleotides match TRBD1. This CDR3 region has 14 residues. The ends lost 1 base at V and 4 bases at J; junction bases unmatched: 6. CDR1 and CDR2 (germline): SQVTM, ANQGSEA. CDR3 DNA: TGCAGCGTTGAAGTGCAGGGGGTAAGCACTGAAGCTTTCTTT. It translates to CSVEVQGVSTEAFF.

The J gene is TRBJ1-6, the V gene TRBV19; D remains ambiguous. Germline lookup yields CDR1 LNHDA and CDR2 SQIVND (reference sequence). The CDR3 runs 12 residues. With 6 bases removed from V and 7 bases from J, the gap between germline ends came to 7 bases. For the CDR3, the DNA is TGTGCCAGTAGAACGTTCAATTCACCCCTCCACTTT. Its protein product is CASRTFNSPLHF.

This clone was observed a few times. The chain carries TRBV13 and TRBJ1-1, with D uncertain. V dropped 5 bases and J dropped 0 bases, with 10 bases sitting between them. CDR3 length: 14 residues. CDR1 PRHDT and CDR2 FYEKMQ come from the germline V gene (reference sequence). DNA for the CDR3: TGTGCCAGCAGCCCATCTCCTGTGAACACTGAAGCTTTCTTT. It specifies CASSPSPVNTEAFF.

The chain is built from TRBV27 and TRBJ2-5, with TRBD2 identical over 10 bases. Germline loops: CDR1 MNHEY, CDR2 SMNVEV (reference sequence). J gave up 3 bases and V 3 bases, and 7 bases lay outside the gene matches. CDR3 size: 16 residues. CDR3 DNA sequence: TGTGCCAGCAGTTTTCGGCTAGCGGGGGACAAAGAGACCCAGTACTTC. Translating it yields CASSFRLAGDKETQYF.

This clone has only a few counts. The chain carries TRBV15 and TRBJ2-1; 9 nucleotides align to TRBD2. The V gene's germline CDR1 is LNHNV and CDR2 YYDKDF (reference sequence). The CDR3 totals 14 residues. The ends lost 3 bases at V and 6 bases at J; junction bases unmatched: 3. CDR3 amino acids: CATSRGGGANEQFF. The DNA for the CDR3 is TGTGCCACCAGCAGGGGCGGGGGGGCCAATGAGCAGTTCTTC.

This rearrangement joins TRBV30 to TRBJ1-1, with a weak D call TRBD1 (6 bases). Germline V CDR1 and CDR2: GTSNPN, SVGIG (reference sequence). This CDR3 is 13 amino acids long. The V end lost 4 bases, the J end lost 6 bases, and 15 bases lay between the germline ends. The CDR3 region is CAWIGGGAAEAFF. The CDR3 nucleotides are TGTGCCTGGATAGGCGGGGGGGCTGCTGAAGCTTTCTTT.

This clone was recorded a few times. The rearrangement joins TRBV5-1 to TRBJ2-3, with a possible D match to TRBD1 (5 bases). Germline V lookup: CDR1 SGHRS, CDR2 YFSETQ. With 2 bases removed from V and 10 bases from J, the gap between germline ends came to 14 bases. The CDR3 consists of 13 residues. The chain's CDR3 is CASSLKGLAPQYF. The CDR3 DNA reads TGCGCCAGCAGCTTAAAGGGGCTCGCCCCGCAGTATTTT.

This chain connects TRBV5-6 to TRBJ2-1, with D unresolved. Germline loops: CDR1 SGHDT, CDR2 YYEEEE. V lost 4 bases and J lost 5, with 13 bases in between. The CDR3 is 14 amino acids. CDR3 in amino acids: CASSNLGPDNEQFF. In nucleotides, the CDR3 is TGTGCCAGCAGCAACCTAGGACCGGACAATGAGCAGTTCTTC. Full variable domain (outside the CDR3, taken from reference TRBV5-6 and TRBJ2-1): DAGVTQSPTHLIKTRGQQVTLRCSPKSGHDTVSWYQQALGQGPQFIFQYYEEEERQRGNFPDRFSGHQFPNYSSELNVNALLLGDSALYLCASSNLGPDNEQFFGPGTRLTVL.

The chain uses TRBV5-1 and TRBJ2-7; 10 nucleotides align to TRBD1. This CDR3 has 14 residues. J lost 4 bases, V lost 1 base, and 2 bases had no gene match. The V gene's germline CDR1 is SGHRS and CDR2 YFSETQ. CDR3 coding DNA: TGCGCCAGCAGCTTGTGGGGACAGGGGTACGAGCAGTACTTC. Translated, it gives CASSLWGQGYEQYF.

V is TRBV29-1 and J is TRBJ2-3; TRBD1 matches at 10 bases. V gave up 2 bases and J gave up 1 base; unmatched junction bases: 3. Germline CDR1 SQVTM, CDR2 ANQGSEA. The CDR3 length is 15 residues. As DNA, the CDR3 is TGCAGCGTTGAACGGACAGGGGGGCGCACAGATACGCAGTATTTT. It encodes CSVERTGGRTDTQYF.

The chain uses TRBV29-1 and TRBJ2-7; 7 nucleotides line up with TRBD1. Trimming removed 4 bases from V and 3 bases from J; junction bases left unmatched: 6. The CDR3 totals 13 residues. Germline V CDR1 and CDR2: SQVTM, ANQGSEA. The CDR3 nucleotides read TGCAGCGTTGTCCCCAGGGGGAACTACGAGCAGTACTTC. Residues: CSVVPRGNYEQYF.

This clone came up many times. The V gene is TRBV14, the J gene TRBJ2-3, with 8 bases matching TRBD1. The V gene end was trimmed by 4 bases and the J gene end by 6 bases; junction bases not matched to a gene: 12. The CDR3 length is 16 residues. The germline V gene has CDR1 SGHDN and CDR2 FVKESK. The CDR3 here is CASSLGLGQDVDTQYF. The CDR3 nucleotides are TGTGCCAGCAGCCTCGGGCTGGGACAGGACGTGGATACGCAGTATTTT.

The chain has TRBV11-3 and TRBJ2-5; 7 bases align to TRBD1. In germline, CDR1 is SGHNT, CDR2 YENEEA. This CDR3 has 14 residues. V lost 5 bases to trimming and J lost 1 base; unmatched junction nucleotides: 4. The CDR3 region has the DNA TGTGCCAGCAGCCACCGGGACAGCCAAGAGACCCAGTACTTC. Translating it yields CASSHRDSQETQYF.

The rearrangement uses TRBV4-2 and TRBJ1-1; 7 nucleotides agree with TRBD1. This CDR3 region has 12 residues. CDR1 and CDR2 from the germline V gene are LGHNA and YNFKEQ. V lost 1 base and J lost 7; bases outside the gene matches: 0. The CDR3 sequence is CASSQGDSEAFF. The CDR3 DNA follows: TGTGCCAGCAGCCAAGGGGACAGTGAAGCTTTCTTT.

This rearrangement joins TRBV29-1 to TRBJ2-7; D not resolved. Between the trimmed V and J ends, which lost 4 bases and 2 bases, there was a span of 12 bases. Germline V gene sequence: CDR1 SQVTM, CDR2 ANQGSEA. The CDR3 has 13 amino acids. DNA of the CDR3: TGCAGCGTTGCTCTCGGGTCCCCCTACGAGCAGTACTTC. Its translation is CSVALGSPYEQYF.

In DNA, the CDR3 is TGTGCCAGCAGTTCAAACAAGCAAGAGACCCAGTACTTC. Translated: CASSSNKQETQYF. The chain carries TRBV27 and TRBJ2-5; no definite D call. Germline values: CDR1 MNHEY, CDR2 SMNVEV (reference sequence). This CDR3 contains 13 residues. V was cut by 4 bases and J by 2 bases, with 8 bases left in between.

This chain joins TRBV18 and TRBJ2-5, with D possibly called TRBD1 or TRBD2 (6 bases each). The germline V gene has CDR1 KGHSH and CDR2 LQKENI. Trimming pared 2 bases from V and 2 bases from J, leaving 15 bases between. The CDR3 runs 16 residues. Here the CDR3 DNA reads TGTGCCAGCTCACCAAGGTCGGGGGCGACACAAGAGACCCAGTACTTC. It encodes CASSPRSGATQETQYF. The variable domain in full, with the rest retrieved from reference TRBV18 and TRBJ2-5, is NAGVMQNPRHLVRRRGQEARLRCSPMKGHSHVYWYRQLPEEGLKFMVYLQKENIIDESGMPKERFSAEFPKEGPSILRIQQVVRGDSAAYFCASSPRSGATQETQYFGPGTRLLVL.